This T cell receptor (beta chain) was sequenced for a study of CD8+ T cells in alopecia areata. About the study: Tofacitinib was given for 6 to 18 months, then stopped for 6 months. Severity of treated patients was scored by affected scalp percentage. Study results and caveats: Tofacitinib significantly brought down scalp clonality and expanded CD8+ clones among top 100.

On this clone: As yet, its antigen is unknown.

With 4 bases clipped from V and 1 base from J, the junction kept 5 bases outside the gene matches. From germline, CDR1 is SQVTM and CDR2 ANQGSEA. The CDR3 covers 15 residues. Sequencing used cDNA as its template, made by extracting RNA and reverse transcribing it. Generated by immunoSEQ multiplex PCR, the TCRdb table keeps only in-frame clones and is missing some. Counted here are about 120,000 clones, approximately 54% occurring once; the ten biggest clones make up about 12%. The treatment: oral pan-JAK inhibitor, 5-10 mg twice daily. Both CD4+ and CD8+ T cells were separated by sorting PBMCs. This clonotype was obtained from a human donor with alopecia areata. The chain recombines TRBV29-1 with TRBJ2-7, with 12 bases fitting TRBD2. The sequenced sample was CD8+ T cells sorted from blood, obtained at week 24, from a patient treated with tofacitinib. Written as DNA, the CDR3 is TGCAGCGTTGTACTAGCGGGGGGCTTATCCTACGAGCAGTACTTC. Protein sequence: CSVVLAGGLSYEQYF.